Following are 27 T cell receptor beta chains from one sample sequenced in a study of cytotoxic CD8 clonotypes in ibrutinib-treated CLL. The assay was immunoSEQ multiplex PCR, and TCRdb's table has in-frame clones only and misses some. The data contain over 140,000 clones, around 80% of them singletons. The starting material was PBMCs, obtained after 36 months of ibrutinib treatment. The receptors derive from a human donor with chronic lymphocytic leukemia.

Only one count was recorded for this clone. The rearrangement uses TRBV11-2 and TRBJ2-7, with 8 bases lining up with TRBD2. J lost 4 bases, V lost 4 bases, and 21 bases had no gene match. Germline V gives CDR1 SGHAT, CDR2 FQNNGV. The CDR3 is 19 residues long. In DNA, the CDR3 is TGTGCCAGCAGCTCAAGTGGTTGGGGGAGCGGGAGCAGAGCTTACGAGCAGTACTTC. This translates into CASSSSGWGSGSRAYEQYF.

The V and J genes are TRBV2 and TRBJ2-5; the D call may be TRBD1 or TRBD2 (6 bases each). The length of the CDR3 is 13 residues. CDR1 is SNHLY, CDR2 FYNNEI, per germline. Deletions cut 3 bases from V and 5 bases from J, with 10 bases between. The DNA of the CDR3 is TGTGCCAGCAGTGACCGGGGGCCCGAGACCCAGTACTTC. Translation: CASSDRGPETQYF.

The chain has TRBV4-1 and TRBJ2-7, with TRBD2 matching over 8 bases. The V segment lost 2 bases and the J segment 2 bases; nucleotides outside the gene matches: 11. The CDR3 contains 17 residues. CDR1 is MGHRA and CDR2 is YSYEKL in the germline V gene. The CDR3 DNA sequence: TGCGCCAGCAGCCAAACTCCGGGGGGGAGTCAAACCTACGAGCAGTACTTC. Translating gives CASSQTPGGSQTYEQYF.

The V call is TRBV7-3, the J call TRBJ2-3; 9 bases are a match to TRBD2. This CDR3 is 15 amino acids long. Germline trimming cut 7 bases from V and 1 base from J; bases unmatched to any gene: 6. Looked up from germline, CDR1 is SGHTA and CDR2 is FQGTGA. Here the CDR3 DNA reads TGTGCCAGCAACCTTAGCGGGAGTCGCACAGATACGCAGTATTTT. Its protein product is CASNLSGSRTDTQYF.

The CDR3 sequence: CASSLGGGENYGYTF. The CDR3 coding sequence is TGTGCCAGCAGCTTAGGGGGCGGGGAAAACTATGGCTACACCTTC. The chain uses TRBV7-9 and TRBJ1-2; TRBD1 might be the D (5 bases). The germline V and J ends were trimmed by 1 base and 2 bases, with 11 bases remaining between them. This CDR3 has 15 residues. Germline values: CDR1 SEHNR, CDR2 FQNEAQ (reference sequence).

The rearrangement uses TRBV27 and TRBJ2-1, with D perhaps TRBD2 (5 bases). The CDR3 extends over 15 amino acids. Germline CDR1 is MNHEY and CDR2 is SMNVEV (reference sequence). The V end lost 6 bases, the J end lost 9 bases, and 21 bases lay between the germline ends. This CDR3 is CASRGMTARGIEQFF. CDR3 in DNA: TGTGCCAGCAGGGGCATGACGGCCCGAGGGATTGAGCAGTTCTTC.

The chain combines TRBV28 with TRBJ2-7; 11 bases are a match to TRBD2. Germline V gives CDR1 MDHEN, CDR2 SYDVKM. The CDR3 is 16 amino acids. With V trimmed by 0 bases and J by 1 base, 2 bases remained unmatched. In DNA, the CDR3 is TGTGCCAGCAGTTTATGGGGGACTAGCGGATCCTACGAGCAGTACTTC. Translating gives CASSLWGTSGSYEQYF.

The rearrangement joins TRBV5-1 to TRBJ1-2; no definite D call. Trimming shortened V by 1 base and J by 2 bases, and 6 bases separated the two germline ends. Looked up from germline, CDR1 is SGHRS and CDR2 is YFSETQ. The CDR3 has 13 amino acids. The CDR3 coding sequence is TGCGCCAGCAGCTTGACAACCAACTATGGCTACACCTTC. Residues: CASSLTTNYGYTF.

About this clone itself: The same CDR3 can be traced to other DNA sequences in this sample. The chain uses TRBV9 and TRBJ1-3; unclear D gene. The V and J ends lost 3 bases and 4 bases respectively, with 5 bases between them. Germline V CDR1 and CDR2: SGDLS, YYNGEE. The CDR3 has 12 amino acids. CDR3 sequence: CASSGRGNTIYF. The CDR3 DNA reads as TGTGCCAGCAGCGGACGCGGAAACACCATATATTTT.

The chain links TRBV6-5 to TRBJ2-7; 7 nucleotides agree with TRBD2. This CDR3 has 14 amino acids. CDR1 is MNHEY and CDR2 is SVGAGI in the germline V gene. Trimming at V came to 7 bases and at J to 6 bases, leaving 12 bases not matched to a gene. This chain's CDR3 is CASTSGGRRAEQYF. The CDR3 bases are TGTGCCAGCACCTCGGGGGGTCGGCGTGCCGAGCAGTACTTC.

Points on this clone: At one boundary the junction diverges from the germline segment, which might be a read error. J is TRBJ2-7 and V is TRBV27; D uncertain. Germline V lookup: CDR1 MNHEY, CDR2 SMNVEV (reference sequence). The CDR3 totals 15 residues. As DNA, the CDR3 is TGTGCCAGCAGTTTAGGAGCAGCCAGCTACTACGAGCGGTACTTC. Encoded protein: CASSLGAASYYERYF.

The rearrangement uses TRBV28 and TRBJ2-2, with unresolved D. The germline V gene encodes CDR1 MDHEN and CDR2 SYDVKM. The CDR3 sequence is 13 residues long. V gave up 2 bases and J gave up 9 bases, with 10 bases separating them. CDR3 protein: CASSLGWNRELFF. The CDR3 nucleotides read TGTGCCAGCAGTTTAGGATGGAACCGGGAGCTGTTTTTT.

V usage is TRBV5-4 and J usage is TRBJ2-7, with D possibly matching TRBD1 (6 bases). The CDR3 contains 15 residues. V was shortened by 0 bases and J by 7 bases, with 17 bases between the two germline ends. Germline lookup yields CDR1 SGHNT and CDR2 YYREEE (reference sequence). The CDR3 loop is CASSLAGTPTVEQYF. The CDR3 DNA reads as TGTGCCAGCAGCTTGGCCGGGACACCGACGGTGGAGCAGTACTTC.

The chain has TRBV7-8 and TRBJ2-3, with D perhaps TRBD2 (6 bases). Trimming stripped 1 base from V and 5 bases from J, with 16 bases between. The CDR3 sequence is 16 residues long. Germline loops: CDR1 SGHVS, CDR2 FQNEAQ. The CDR3 DNA is TGTGCCAGCAGCTTAGTGTCCCCGACTAGTTTAGATACGCAGTATTTT. Protein product: CASSLVSPTSLDTQYF.

This chain uses TRBV14 with TRBJ1-4; D is possibly TRBD1 (5 bases). CDR1 and CDR2 from the germline V gene are SGHDN and FVKESK. The CDR3 has 15 residues. V gave up 4 bases and J gave up 8 bases, with 17 bases separating them. The CDR3 bases are TGTGCCAGCAGCCCCTTTCAGGGTGGGGAAGAAAAACTGTTTTTT. Translated, it gives CASSPFQGGEEKLFF.

The genes are TRBV7-2 and TRBJ1-1, with 7 bases identical to TRBD1. CDR3 length equals 15 residues. Germline trimming cut 5 bases from V and 2 bases from J; bases unmatched to any gene: 8. The germline gives CDR1 SGHTA, CDR2 FQGNSA. The CDR3 region has the DNA TGTGCCAGCAGCACGCGATGGGACAGCAACACTGAAGCTTTCTTT. Its protein is CASSTRWDSNTEAFF.

The chain couples TRBV18 to TRBJ1-5; 11 bases are shared with TRBD1. With V trimmed by 6 bases and J by 4 bases, 5 bases remained unmatched. Germline assignment: CDR1 KGHSH and CDR2 LQKENI. This CDR3 comprises 15 residues. This CDR3 reads CASSIGQGANQPQHF. In DNA form, the CDR3 reads TGTGCCAGCTCGATTGGACAGGGGGCAAATCAGCCCCAGCATTTT. Full variable domain (missing parts from reference TRBV18 and TRBJ1-5): NAGVMQNPRHLVRRRGQEARLRCSPMKGHSHVYWYRQLPEEGLKFMVYLQKENIIDESGMPKERFSAEFPKEGPSILRIQQVVRGDSAAYFCASSIGQGANQPQHFGDGTRLSIL.

The rearrangement joins TRBV18 to TRBJ1-4; D is uncertain. The CDR3 loop spans 13 amino acids. The germline V gene encodes CDR1 KGHSH and CDR2 LQKENI. Trimming removed 3 bases at V and 6 bases at J, with 8 bases between. CDR3 bases: TGTGCCAGCTCACCGCGGGTAGATGAAAAACTGTTTTTT. Its protein is CASSPRVDEKLFF.

The rearrangement joins TRBV6-5 to TRBJ1-4; the match to TRBD1 covers 7 bases. V gave up 7 bases and J gave up 1 base; unmatched junction bases: 3. CDR1 MNHEY and CDR2 SVGAGI come from the germline V gene. The CDR3 consists of 14 residues. For the CDR3, the DNA is TGTGCCAGCACCAGGGGGGGAACTAATGAAAAACTGTTTTTT. Its protein product is CASTRGGTNEKLFF.

This sequence joins TRBV28 and TRBJ1-1; no reliable D call. Germline V CDR1 and CDR2: MDHEN, SYDVKM. The germline V and J ends were trimmed by 8 bases and 4 bases, with 14 bases remaining between them. This CDR3 contains 13 residues. This chain's CDR3 is CASGPPGSTEAFF. The CDR3 nucleotides are TGTGCCAGCGGGCCCCCCGGGTCCACTGAAGCTTTCTTT.

This clone came up once. CDR3 protein: CASSLAGTATEAFF. In DNA, the CDR3 is TGTGCCAGCAGCTTGGCAGGCACAGCCACTGAAGCTTTCTTT. The rearrangement links TRBV5-4 to TRBJ1-1; D gene uncertain. Germline loops: CDR1 SGHNT, CDR2 YYREEE (reference sequence). The CDR3 totals 14 residues. V lost 0 bases and J lost 4, with 10 bases in between.

The chain is built from TRBV19 and TRBJ2-7, with TRBD1 as a possible D gene (5 bases). The V gene's germline CDR1 is LNHDA and CDR2 SQIVND (reference sequence). The CDR3 sequence is 16 residues long. Trimming removed 5 bases at V and 4 bases at J, with 21 bases between. CDR3: CASSFAWGTLGYEQYF. As DNA, the CDR3 is TGTGCCAGTAGTTTCGCCTGGGGCACTTTAGGGTACGAGCAGTACTTC. The full variable domain, with the rest looked up from reference TRBV19 and TRBJ2-7, is DGGITQSPKYLFRKEGQNVTLSCEQNLNHDAMYWYRQDPGQGLRLIYYSQIVNDFQKGDIAEGYSVSREKKESFPLTVTSAQKNPTAFYLCASSFAWGTLGYEQYFGPGTRLTVT.

This sequence joins TRBV6-5 and TRBJ2-4; D tentatively reads TRBD1 or TRBD2 (6 bases each). Germline V CDR1 and CDR2: MNHEY, SVGAGI. The CDR3 totals 15 residues. V shed 0 bases and J shed 6 bases, with 12 bases lying between them. The CDR3 nucleotides are TGTGCCAGCAGTTACTCGTCGGGGGCCGGAAACATTCAGTACTTC. It is translated as CASSYSSGAGNIQYF.

This clone was detected only a few times. V usage is TRBV10-3 and J usage is TRBJ1-2, with a possible D match to TRBD1 (6 bases). Germline V gene data show CDR1 as ENHRY and CDR2 as SYGVKD. V was clipped by 10 bases and J by 1 base, with 13 bases between them. This CDR3 has 13 residues. CDR3 coding DNA: TGTGCCACCCAGGGGTGGGATAACTATGGCTACACCTTC. Amino acid sequence: CATQGWDNYGYTF.

The V and J genes are TRBV18 and TRBJ2-7; TRBD1 agrees at 9 bases. Per the germline V gene, CDR1 is KGHSH and CDR2 is LQKENI. The CDR3 covers 16 residues. J was trimmed by 4 bases and V by 6 bases; bases with no gene match: 13. In DNA form, the CDR3 reads TGTGCCAGCTCCCTGGGACCGGGACAGGGAGCTTACGAGCAGTACTTC. Its protein is CASSLGPGQGAYEQYF.

This clone was recorded a few times. The chain couples TRBV19 to TRBJ1-2; the match to TRBD1 covers 7 bases. The V gene's germline CDR1 is LNHDA and CDR2 SQIVND (reference sequence). Trimming cost V 4 bases and J 4 bases; bases outside gene matches: 0. The CDR3 extends over 12 amino acids. The CDR3 is CASSRQGYGYTF. CDR3 coding DNA: TGTGCCAGTAGTAGACAGGGCTATGGCTACACCTTC.

In regard to this clone: The junction and the germline gene differ at one end; a read error may be behind it. The gene calls are TRBV7-8 and TRBJ2-5; TRBD2 matches at 8 bases. The CDR3 is 16 amino acids. The germline V gene encodes CDR1 SGHVS and CDR2 FQNEAQ. The CDR3 coding sequence is TGTGCCAGCAGCTCCTTTCGGGGGGGGAGAGAAGAGATCCAGTACTTC. Translation gives CASSSFRGGREEIQYF. Drawing the rest from reference TRBV7-8 and TRBJ2-5, the complete variable domain is GAGVSQSPRYKVAKRGQDVALRCDPISGHVSLFWYQQALGQGPEFLTYFQNEAQLDKSGLPSDRFFAERPEGSVSTLKIQRTQQEDSAVYLCASSSFRGGREEIQYFGPGTRLLVL.